This TCR beta chain was recovered during a study of control samples from healthy donors and cancer patients. Some clones are missing from TCRdb's copy, which holds only in-frame ones; the method was immunoSEQ multiplex PCR. The sample consists of some 150,000 clones, 93% of them appearing once. Trimming pared 5 bases from V and 3 bases from J, leaving 8 bases between. CDR1 and CDR2 (germline): ENHRY, SYGVKD. The CDR3 runs 13 residues. Source material: blood. This chain links TRBV10-3 with TRBJ2-1; no clear D. The TCR was taken from a man aged 50-60 years in good health. CDR3 in DNA: TGTGCCATCAGTTTAGAGGTCTACAATGAGCAGTTCTTC. This translates into CAISLEVYNEQFF.